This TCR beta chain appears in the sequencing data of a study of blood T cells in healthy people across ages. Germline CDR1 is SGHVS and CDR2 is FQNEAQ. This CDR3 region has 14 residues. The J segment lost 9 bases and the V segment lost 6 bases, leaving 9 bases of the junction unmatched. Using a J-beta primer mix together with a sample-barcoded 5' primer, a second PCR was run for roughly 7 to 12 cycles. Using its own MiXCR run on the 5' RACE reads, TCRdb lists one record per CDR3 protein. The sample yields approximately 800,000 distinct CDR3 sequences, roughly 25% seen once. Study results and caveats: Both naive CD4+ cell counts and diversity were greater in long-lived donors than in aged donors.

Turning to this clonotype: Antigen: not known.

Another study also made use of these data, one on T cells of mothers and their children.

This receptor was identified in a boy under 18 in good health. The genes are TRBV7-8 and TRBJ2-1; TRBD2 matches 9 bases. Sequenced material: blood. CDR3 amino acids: CASRPGTSYGEQFF. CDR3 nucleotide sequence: TGTGCCAGCAGACCCGGGACTAGCTATGGTGAGCAGTTCTTC.